This is a list of T cell receptor beta chains from one sample in a study of CD8+ T cells in alopecia areata. Method: immunoSEQ multiplex PCR; TCRdb's copy keeps in-frame clones and lacks some. The sample contains roughly 180,000 clones, roughly three fifths of which appear only once. Sequencing was performed on CD4+ T cells sorted from blood, taken at week 4, from a patient treated with tofacitinib. Every receptor here comes from a human donor with alopecia areata. The CDR3 runs from the conserved cysteine through the conserved F or W. D genes are given only for firm matches.

TRBD1	TRBV6-6	15	TRBJ1-1	CASSRQGWMNTEAFF
.	TRBV30	12	TRBJ2-1	CAWGHPDNEQFF
.	TRBV7-2	14	TRBJ1-6	CASSLWRNNSPLHF
TRBD1	TRBV23-1	14	TRBJ1-1	CASTFPDRGFEAFF
.	TRBV4-1	15	TRBJ2-3	CASSQGLAGPDTQYF
.	TRBV30	13	TRBJ1-1	CAWSGARQFEAFF
.	TRBV2	12	TRBJ2-5	CASNGYLETQYF
.	TRBV2	16	TRBJ1-6	CASITRGVRGSSPLHF
.	TRBV30	14	TRBJ1-2	CAWSVGQGNYGYTF
.	TRBV11-2	14	TRBJ1-6	CASSPNSGVSPLHF
.	TRBV7-9	14	TRBJ2-3	CASSSEASSGTQYF
.	TRBV27	17	TRBJ1-2	CASSSRTYDMIWGGYTF
.	TRBV7-2	15	TRBJ2-7	CASSLGGGGPYEQYF
.	TRBV28	13	TRBJ1-6	CASSPRQFSPLHF
.	TRBV29-1	12	TRBJ2-3	CSVAGSTDTQYF
.	TRBV4-1	16	TRBJ1-2	CASSLGWDTSQRGYTF
TRBD2	TRBV7-2	19	TRBJ2-3	CASSLSRLAGAPGTDTQYF
.	TRBV21-1	15	TRBJ1-5	CASSKGVWGNQPQHF
.	TRBV6-1	12	TRBJ2-7	CASSETNYEQYF
.	TRBV30	13	TRBJ2-1	CAWSSIRMGEQFF
TRBD1	TRBV5-1	15	TRBJ2-7	CASSLETGLRNEQYF
.	TRBV11-1	13	TRBJ1-4	CASSFSYGEKLFF
.	TRBV30	16	TRBJ1-1	CAWGGPQMVMNTEAFF
.	TRBV27	13	TRBJ2-1	CASRGGTYNEQFF
TRBD2	TRBV5-1	15	TRBJ2-1	CASSLELAGGNEQFF
TRBD2	TRBV29-1	14	TRBJ2-7	CSVAPAGGVWEQYF
.	TRBV11-2	13	TRBJ1-5	CASSLEINQPQHF
.	TRBV7-9	16	TRBJ1-2	CASSPGIHSMGYGYTF
.	TRBV30	14	TRBJ1-2	CAWSPWGADYGYTF
TRBD2	TRBV11-1	16	TRBJ2-1	CASSLEGGGSYNEQFF
.	TRBV30	11	TRBJ2-1	CAWSLMGGQFF
.	TRBV30	18	TRBJ2-1	CAWSVRVGTGLLANEQFF
.	TRBV9	13	TRBJ2-7	CASSARLRDEQYF
.	TRBV9	14	TRBJ1-2	CASSVGGQNYGYTF
.	TRBV2	15	TRBJ1-5	CASRSGRAGNQPQHF
TRBD1	TRBV19	15	TRBJ1-5	CASRARDRLTEPQHF
.	TRBV7-2	15	TRBJ1-1	CASSLAGIHPTEAFF
.	TRBV6-5	13	TRBJ2-3	CASSRGSTDTQYF
.	TRBV10-3	16	TRBJ2-5	CAISDQRSPHQETQYF
TRBD1	TRBV4-3	17	TRBJ2-1	CASSQDPGQGARGEQFF
.	TRBV5-1	13	TRBJ2-7	CASSLGRDYEQYF
TRBD1	TRBV29-1	13	TRBJ1-1	CTISPAGGTEAFF
.	TRBV29-1	14	TRBJ1-3	CSVKDTLEGNTIYF
.	TRBV29-1	13	TRBJ2-1	CSSAPATYNEQFF
.	TRBV5-1	14	TRBJ1-1	CASSLSPSDTEAFF
.	TRBV30	13	TRBJ2-7	CAWSPGQFYEQYF
.	TRBV30	13	TRBJ2-2	CAWSPEVPGELFF